These 21 T cell receptor beta chains were all obtained from the same sample, sequenced in a study of shared clonotypes between healthy human individuals. TCRdb's copy holds only in-frame clones and misses some; the assay was immunoSEQ multiplex PCR. The table lists 1,500,000 or so clones, approximately 97% of them singletons. Sequenced sample: naive CD4+ T cells sorted from blood. Noted subset: CD45RA+ positively selected. These receptors were taken from a young man in good health.

A single count supports this clone. The rearrangement links TRBV29-1 to TRBJ2-7, with 9 bases fitting TRBD1. V lost 7 bases and J lost 5; bases outside the gene matches: 9. This CDR3 spans 13 amino acids. The germline V gene encodes CDR1 SQVTM and CDR2 ANQGSEA. Here the CDR3 DNA reads TGCAGCGCCGATACAGGGGGCGGAAACGAGCAGTACTTC. Translated: CSADTGGGNEQYF.

The chain employs TRBV28 and TRBJ2-1, with 7 bases matching TRBD1. The CDR3 is 14 amino acids. CDR1 and CDR2 (germline): MDHEN, SYDVKM. The V gene end was trimmed by 2 bases and the J gene end by 5 bases; junction bases not matched to a gene: 3. This CDR3 reads CASSLGQGDNEQFF. Here the CDR3 DNA reads TGTGCCAGCAGTTTAGGGCAGGGGGACAATGAGCAGTTCTTC.

V is TRBV15 and J is TRBJ2-2; unclear D gene. V lost 0 bases and J lost 8, with 10 bases in between. The germline gives CDR1 LNHNV, CDR2 YYDKDF (reference sequence). The CDR3 runs 14 residues. CDR3 sequence reads: CATSRDRTAGELFF. CDR3 in DNA: TGTGCCACCAGCAGAGATAGGACGGCTGGGGAGCTGTTTTTT.

With respect to this clone: This specimen includes other DNA sequences encoding the same CDR3. V and J are TRBV30 and TRBJ1-1, with D tentatively TRBD1 (5 bases). The CDR3 runs 11 residues. The germline gives CDR1 GTSNPN, CDR2 SVGIG (reference sequence). Trimming shortened V by 2 bases and J by 11 bases, and 12 bases separated the two germline ends. CDR3: CAWSRGWEAFF. The CDR3 DNA sequence: TGTGCCTGGAGTCGGGGGTGGGAGGCTTTCTTT.

The rearrangement links TRBV9 to TRBJ2-5; D not certain. The CDR3 length is 13 residues. The V gene lost 3 bases and the J gene lost 4 bases, with 10 bases spanning the gap. CDR1 is SGDLS and CDR2 is YYNGEE in the germline V gene. The CDR3 DNA reads as TGTGCCAGCAGCGGACCACGCCCAGAGACCCAGTACTTC. It is translated as CASSGPRPETQYF.

V is TRBV5-1 and J is TRBJ2-7, with 10 bases fitting TRBD2. The CDR3 is 18 amino acids. With 2 bases clipped from V and 2 bases from J, the junction kept 13 bases outside the gene matches. CDR1 and CDR2 (germline): SGHRS, YFSETQ. Here the CDR3 reads CASSFLAGAGTGTYEQYF. CDR3 coding DNA: TGCGCCAGCAGCTTCCTAGCGGGAGCGGGAACGGGGACCTACGAGCAGTACTTC.

V usage is TRBV18 and J usage is TRBJ1-5; D is undetermined. Between the trimmed V and J ends, which lost 3 bases and 0 bases, there was a span of 9 bases. CDR1 and CDR2 (germline): KGHSH, LQKENI. CDR3 length: 15 residues. CDR3 in amino acids: CASSPSLNSNQPQHF. Written as DNA, the CDR3 is TGTGCCAGCTCACCCTCGCTAAATAGCAATCAGCCCCAGCATTTT.

The V and J genes are TRBV28 and TRBJ1-2; D unclear. The CDR3 has 16 amino acids. V was cut by 7 bases and J by 6 bases, with 24 bases left in between. CDR1 is MDHEN and CDR2 is SYDVKM in the germline V gene. The CDR3 coding sequence is TGTGCCAGCAAACCCCAAGACGAGTTTCGACGGGATGGCTACACCTTC. This codes for CASKPQDEFRRDGYTF.

This chain connects TRBV29-1 to TRBJ1-4; no clear D. Germline V lookup: CDR1 SQVTM, CDR2 ANQGSEA. The CDR3 runs 14 residues. V was cut by 2 bases and J by 3 bases, with 10 bases left in between. As DNA, the CDR3 is TGCAGCGTTGAAACGATCCCACCTAATGAAAAACTGTTTTTT. It specifies CSVETIPPNEKLFF.

The chain employs TRBV27 and TRBJ2-7; D is uncertain. V lost 3 bases, J lost 0 bases, and 12 bases lay in between. The germline gives CDR1 MNHEY, CDR2 SMNVEV (reference sequence). The CDR3 totals 15 residues. The CDR3 bases are TGTGCCAGCAGTTTTCAAACCTCATCCTCCTACGAGCAGTACTTC. The encoded protein is CASSFQTSSSYEQYF.

The chain employs TRBV5-5 and TRBJ2-7; D perhaps matches TRBD1 (6 bases). The length of the CDR3 is 15 residues. Trimming took off 3 bases at V and 9 bases at J, with 22 bases between the two ends. Germline V gene sequence: CDR1 SGHKS, CDR2 YYEKEE (reference sequence). Here the CDR3 DNA reads TGTGCCAGCAGCTGGGGGACGGACAGCGAGATTAGGCAGTACTTC. This codes for CASSWGTDSEIRQYF.

The rearrangement joins TRBV13 to TRBJ2-7, with TRBD2 identical over 13 bases. This CDR3 region has 18 residues. CDR1 and CDR2 from the germline V gene are PRHDT and FYEKMQ (reference sequence). The V gene end was trimmed by 4 bases and the J gene end by 2 bases; junction bases not matched to a gene: 11. DNA of the CDR3: TGTGCCAGCAGCTCCTTGGACAGACTAGCGGGAGGCCCCTACGAGCAGTACTTC. Amino acids: CASSSLDRLAGGPYEQYF.

The chain recombines TRBV9 with TRBJ2-1; D is possibly TRBD1 (6 bases). Looked up from germline, CDR1 is SGDLS and CDR2 is YYNGEE. The CDR3 runs 14 residues. V lost 4 bases and J lost 4, with 12 bases in between. The CDR3 DNA sequence: TGTGCCAGCAGCTTGGACAGCTTATACAATGAGCAGTTCTTC. It yields the protein CASSLDSLYNEQFF.

J is TRBJ2-4 and V is TRBV25-1; 7 positions match TRBD2. Trimming took 2 bases from V and 8 from J; bases not matched to a gene: 3. Germline V gives CDR1 MGHDK, CDR2 SYGVNS. The CDR3 sequence is 13 residues long. Here the CDR3 DNA reads TGTGCCAGCAGTGAACCAGGGAGGGACATTCAGTACTTC. Amino acid sequence: CASSEPGRDIQYF.

The chain couples TRBV9 to TRBJ2-5; no reliable D call. The CDR3 has 15 amino acids. V lost 0 bases and J 4 bases, leaving 13 bases between the germline ends. The germline gives CDR1 SGDLS, CDR2 YYNGEE. The DNA for the CDR3 is TGTGCCAGCAGCGTAGAGATGGGTGTGGGAGAGACCCAGTACTTC. As protein: CASSVEMGVGETQYF.

The chain combines TRBV10-3 with TRBJ2-3; D might be TRBD1 or TRBD2, each matching 6 bases. The CDR3 loop spans 16 amino acids. V lost 4 bases and J lost 5, with 19 bases in between. Germline-derived CDR1 and CDR2 are ENHRY and SYGVKD. CDR3 protein: CAISVEGGGRGDTQYF. Written as DNA, the CDR3 is TGTGCCATCAGTGTCGAAGGAGGGGGGCGAGGAGATACGCAGTATTTT.

The CDR3, as DNA: TGCGCCAGCAGTGCCCGGGCCGGGTATGGCTACACCTTC. Translating gives CASSARAGYGYTF. The V and J genes are TRBV10-1 and TRBJ1-2; D is unresolved. In germline, CDR1 is WNHNN, CDR2 SYGVQD (reference sequence). There are 13 residues in the CDR3. Trimming removed 4 bases at V and 5 bases at J, with 11 bases between.

The chain has TRBV5-5 and TRBJ2-3; D may be TRBD2 (5 bases). Germline-derived CDR1 and CDR2 are SGHKS and YYEKEE (reference sequence). This CDR3 is built from 13 residues. The V gene lost 0 bases and the J gene lost 5 bases, with 7 bases spanning the gap. The CDR3 DNA reads as TGTGCCAGCAGCTTGGGGGCGGGAGATACGCAGTATTTT. Protein sequence: CASSLGAGDTQYF. The complete variable domain, with remaining parts taken from reference TRBV5-5 and TRBJ2-3, reads DAGVTQSPTHLIKTRGQQVTLRCSPISGHKSVSWYQQVLGQGPQFIFQYYEKEERGRGNFPDRFSARQFPNYSSELNVNALLLGDSALYLCASSLGAGDTQYFGPGTRLTVL.

This clone has a single count. The chain has TRBV7-2 and TRBJ2-3; D perhaps matches TRBD2 (6 bases). CDR3 length equals 15 residues. V lost 5 bases and J lost 0, with 12 bases in between. Germline loops: CDR1 SGHTA, CDR2 FQGNSA. As DNA, the CDR3 is TGTGCCAGCAGCCCGGGACTTTTAAGCACAGATACGCAGTATTTT. Its protein is CASSPGLLSTDTQYF. Combining the CDR3 with reference TRBV7-2 and TRBJ2-3 gives the whole variable domain GAGVSQSPSNKVTEKGKDVELRCDPISGHTALYWYRQSLGQGLEFLIYFQGNSAPDKSGLPSDRFSAERTGGSVSTLTIQRTQQEDSAVYLCASSPGLLSTDTQYFGPGTRLTVL.

The chain uses TRBV6-5 and TRBJ2-3, with 11 bases matching TRBD2. V lost 5 bases and J lost 3; bases outside the gene matches: 4. The CDR3 spans 15 residues. Germline V gene lookup returns CDR1 MNHEY and CDR2 SVGAGI. The CDR3 region is CASSQLAGGTDTQYF. The CDR3 DNA follows: TGTGCCAGCAGTCAGCTAGCGGGAGGAACAGATACGCAGTATTTT.

This clone was detected only once. The chain links TRBV5-1 to TRBJ2-7; TRBD1 aligns across 10 bases. Germline V gene lookup returns CDR1 SGHRS and CDR2 YFSETQ. The CDR3 covers 15 residues. The trim removed 4 bases at V and 5 bases at J, leaving 9 bases unmatched. For the CDR3, the DNA is TGCGCCAGCAGCAGGGAAGGACAGGGGGGTAACGAGCAGTACTTC. Protein product: CASSREGQGGNEQYF.